This T cell receptor (beta chain) emerged from a study of CD8 T cells in ankylosing spondylitis. The CDR3 consists of 14 residues. V gave up 2 bases and J gave up 0 bases, with 9 bases separating them. From germline, CDR1 is SGHRS and CDR2 YFSETQ. This clonotype has more than one count but fewer than ten. TCRdb ran MiXCR on the 5' RACE reads and lists one entry per CDR3 protein. Found here are 340,000 or so distinct CDR3 sequences, about 15% of them singletons; the top ten hold about 1.1%. This chain uses TRBV5-1 with TRBJ2-7; no clear D. Sequenced material: blood, either unsorted or a sorted T cell fraction (not recorded which). The TCR was taken from a male donor with ankylosing spondylitis or in good health (not recorded which). The CDR3 here is CASSFAGDSYEQYF. For the CDR3, the DNA is TGCGCCAGCAGCTTTGCCGGTGACTCCTACGAGCAGTACTTC.